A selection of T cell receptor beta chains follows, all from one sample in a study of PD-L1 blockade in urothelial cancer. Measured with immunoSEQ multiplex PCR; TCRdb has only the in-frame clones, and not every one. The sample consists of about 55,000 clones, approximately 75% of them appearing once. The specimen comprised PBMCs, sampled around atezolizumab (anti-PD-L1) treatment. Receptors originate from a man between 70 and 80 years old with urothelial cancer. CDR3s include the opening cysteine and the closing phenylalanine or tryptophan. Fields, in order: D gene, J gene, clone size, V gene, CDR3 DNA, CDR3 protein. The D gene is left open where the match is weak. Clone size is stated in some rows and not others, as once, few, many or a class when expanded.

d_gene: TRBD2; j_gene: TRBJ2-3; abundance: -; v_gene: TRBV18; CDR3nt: TGTGCCAGCTCCCCAGCTAGCGGGAGAGAGACAGATACGCAGTATTTT; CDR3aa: CASSPASGRETDTQYF
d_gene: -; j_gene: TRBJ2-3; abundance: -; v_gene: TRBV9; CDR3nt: TGTGCCAGCAGCGGGGACATCACAGATACGCAGTATTTT; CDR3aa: CASSGDITDTQYF
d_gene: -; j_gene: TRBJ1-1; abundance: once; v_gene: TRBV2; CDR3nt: TGTGCCAGCAGGCCCAGGCAGGGGAACACTGAAGCTTTCTTT; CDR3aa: CASRPRQGNTEAFF
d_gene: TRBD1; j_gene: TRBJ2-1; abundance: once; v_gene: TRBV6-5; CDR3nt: TGTGCCAGCAGTTACTCGGGACAGGGGAAGTTCTTC; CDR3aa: CASSYSGQGKFF
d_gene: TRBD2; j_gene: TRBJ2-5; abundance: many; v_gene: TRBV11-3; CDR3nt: TGTGCCAGCAGCTTAGCACAGGGACTAGCGGTCCAAGAGACCCAGTACTTC; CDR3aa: CASSLAQGLAVQETQYF
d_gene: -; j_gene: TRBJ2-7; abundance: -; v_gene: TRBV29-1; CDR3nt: TGCAGCGTCACTAGTCCGGGGGTCCCCTACGAGCAGTACTTC; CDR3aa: CSVTSPGVPYEQYF
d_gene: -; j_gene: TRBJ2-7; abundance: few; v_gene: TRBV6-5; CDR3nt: TGTGCCAGCAGTCGCCTCGGGTACGAGCAGTACTTC; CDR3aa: CASSRLGYEQYF
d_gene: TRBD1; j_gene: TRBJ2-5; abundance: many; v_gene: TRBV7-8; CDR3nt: TGTGCCAGCAGCAATCAACAGGGGCAGGAGACCCAGTACTTC; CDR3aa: CASSNQQGQETQYF
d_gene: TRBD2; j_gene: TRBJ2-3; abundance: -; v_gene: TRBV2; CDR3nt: TGTGCCAGCAGTAAGGGACTAGCGGGAGGAGAGTCTAGCACAGATACGCAGTATTTT; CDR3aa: CASSKGLAGGESSTDTQYF
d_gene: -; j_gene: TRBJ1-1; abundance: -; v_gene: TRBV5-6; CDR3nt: TGTGCCAGCAGCACAGGACACATTAACACTGAAGCTTTCTTT; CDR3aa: CASSTGHINTEAFF
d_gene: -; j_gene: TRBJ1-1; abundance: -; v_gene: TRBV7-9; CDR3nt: TGTGCCAGCAGCTTAGCGCTGCGTGCTAGAGCTTTCTTT; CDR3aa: CASSLALRARAFF
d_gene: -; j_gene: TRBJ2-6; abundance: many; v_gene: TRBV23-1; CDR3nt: TGCGCCAGCAGTCAATCTACGGTAATCTCTGGGGCCAACGTCCTGACTTTC; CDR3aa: CASSQSTVISGANVLTF
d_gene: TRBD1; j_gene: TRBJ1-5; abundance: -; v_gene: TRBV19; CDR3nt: TGTGCCAGTGGCGGGACAGCGGATCAGCCCCAGCATTTT; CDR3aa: CASGGTADQPQHF
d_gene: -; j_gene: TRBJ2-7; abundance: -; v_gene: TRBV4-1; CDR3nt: TGCGCCAGCAGCCAAGCAAGACAGTTCAGCTCCTACGAGCAGTACTTC; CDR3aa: CASSQARQFSSYEQYF
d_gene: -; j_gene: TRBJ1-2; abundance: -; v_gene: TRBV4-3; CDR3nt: TGCGCCAGCAGCCAAGGAGGGTTCTATGGCTACACCTTC; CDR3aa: CASSQGGFYGYTF
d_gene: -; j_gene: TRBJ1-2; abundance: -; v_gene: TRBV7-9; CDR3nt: TGTGCCAGCAGCTTAGAAGGGGGAGTTAACTATGGCTACACCTTC; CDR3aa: CASSLEGGVNYGYTF
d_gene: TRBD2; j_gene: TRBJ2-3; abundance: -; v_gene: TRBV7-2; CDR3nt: TGTGCCAGCAGCTTAGGGACTAGCGGGATCCCCTTGGATACGCAGTATTTT; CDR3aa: CASSLGTSGIPLDTQYF
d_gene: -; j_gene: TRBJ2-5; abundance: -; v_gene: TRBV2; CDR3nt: TGTGCCAGCGGGGGCCTGGGAGGGACGGAGACCCAGTACTTC; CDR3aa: CASGGLGGTETQYF
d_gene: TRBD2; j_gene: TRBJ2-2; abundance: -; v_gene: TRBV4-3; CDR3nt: TGCGCCAGCAGCCAAGCGGGGGGGCGGACCGGGGAGCTGTTTTTT; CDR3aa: CASSQAGGRTGELFF
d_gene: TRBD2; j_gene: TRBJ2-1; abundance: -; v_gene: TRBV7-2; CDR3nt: TGTGCCAGCAGCCAAGGGCGGATTGCTAGCGGGATGAATGAGCAGTTCTTC; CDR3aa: CASSQGRIASGMNEQFF
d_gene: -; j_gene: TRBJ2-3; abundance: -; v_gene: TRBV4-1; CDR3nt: TGCGCCAGCAGCCCCCTAGGCCCCCCAGATACGCAGTATTTT; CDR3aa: CASSPLGPPDTQYF
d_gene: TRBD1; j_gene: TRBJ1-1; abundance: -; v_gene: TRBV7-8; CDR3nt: TGTGCCAGCAGCCCCGGACAGGGCTTGAACACTGAAGCTTTCTTT; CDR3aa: CASSPGQGLNTEAFF
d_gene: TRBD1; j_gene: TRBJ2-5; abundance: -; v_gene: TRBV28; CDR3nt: TGTGCCAGCAGGTCAGGGGGCAGGGAGACCCAGTACTTC; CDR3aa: CASRSGGRETQYF
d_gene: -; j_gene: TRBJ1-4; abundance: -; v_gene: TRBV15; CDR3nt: TGTGCCACCAGCAGAAAGAGGGGAGGCGTTGAAAAACTGTTTTTT; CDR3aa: CATSRKRGGVEKLFF
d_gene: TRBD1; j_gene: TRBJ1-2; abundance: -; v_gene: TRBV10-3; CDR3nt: TGTGCCATCAGTGAAGTGGGAGGCAGGGGGCCCGTCTATGGCTACACCTTC; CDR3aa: CAISEVGGRGPVYGYTF
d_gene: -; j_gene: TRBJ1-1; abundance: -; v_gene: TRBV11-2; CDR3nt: TGTGCCAGCAGCTTAGATGCGGTTTTAGAGAGGACTGAAGCTTTCTTT; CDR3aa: CASSLDAVLERTEAFF
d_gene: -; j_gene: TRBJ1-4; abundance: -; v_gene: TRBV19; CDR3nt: TGTGCCAGTAGTATAGACCTCGGACAGTATAATGAAAAACTGTTTTTT; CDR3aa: CASSIDLGQYNEKLFF
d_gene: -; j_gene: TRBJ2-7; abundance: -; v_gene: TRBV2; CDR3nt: TGTGCCAGCAGTGTCCCGGGAGAAAAGAACGAGCAGTACTTC; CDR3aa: CASSVPGEKNEQYF
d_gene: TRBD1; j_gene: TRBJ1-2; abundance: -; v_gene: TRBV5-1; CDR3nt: TGCGCCAGCAGCCCTGGACAGGGGGCTGGATATGGCTACACCTTC; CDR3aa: CASSPGQGAGYGYTF
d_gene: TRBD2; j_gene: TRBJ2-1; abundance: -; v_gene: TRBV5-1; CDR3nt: TGCGCCAGCAGGGTTTTGGTAGCGGGAGGTAACAATGAGCAGTTCTTC; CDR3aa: CASRVLVAGGNNEQFF
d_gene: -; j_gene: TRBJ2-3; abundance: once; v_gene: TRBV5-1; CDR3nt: TGCGCCAGCAGCTTGGAGCAGGGCTGGGATACGCAGTATTTT; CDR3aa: CASSLEQGWDTQYF
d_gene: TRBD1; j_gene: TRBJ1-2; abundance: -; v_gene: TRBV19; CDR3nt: TGTGCCAGTAGTGACCGACAGGGGGCTGGCTATGGCTACACCTTC; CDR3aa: CASSDRQGAGYGYTF
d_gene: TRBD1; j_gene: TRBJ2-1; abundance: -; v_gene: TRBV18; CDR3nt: TGTGCCAGCTCCCGGAGGGACAGGGATACGTTCTTC; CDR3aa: CASSRRDRDTFF
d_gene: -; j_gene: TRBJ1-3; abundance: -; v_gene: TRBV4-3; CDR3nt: TGCGCCAGCCGTGAGGAGAACACCATATATTTT; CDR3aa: CASREENTIYF
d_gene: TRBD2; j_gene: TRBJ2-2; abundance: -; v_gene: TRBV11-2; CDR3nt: TGTGCCAGCAGCCTAAGGGCAACTAGCGGGGGGCCTGGCACCGGGGAGCTGTTTTTT; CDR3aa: CASSLRATSGGPGTGELFF